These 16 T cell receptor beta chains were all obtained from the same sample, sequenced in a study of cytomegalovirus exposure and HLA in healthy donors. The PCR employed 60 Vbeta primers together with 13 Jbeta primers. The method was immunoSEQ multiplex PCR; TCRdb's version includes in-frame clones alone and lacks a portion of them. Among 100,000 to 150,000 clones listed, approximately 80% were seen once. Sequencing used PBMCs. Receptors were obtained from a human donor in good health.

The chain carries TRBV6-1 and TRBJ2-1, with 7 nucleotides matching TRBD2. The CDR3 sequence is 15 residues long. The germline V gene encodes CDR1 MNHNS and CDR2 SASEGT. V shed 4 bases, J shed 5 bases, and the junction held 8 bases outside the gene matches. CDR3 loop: CASSGGRGSNNEQFF. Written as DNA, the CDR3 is TGTGCCAGCAGTGGTGGGCGGGGGAGCAACAATGAGCAGTTCTTC.

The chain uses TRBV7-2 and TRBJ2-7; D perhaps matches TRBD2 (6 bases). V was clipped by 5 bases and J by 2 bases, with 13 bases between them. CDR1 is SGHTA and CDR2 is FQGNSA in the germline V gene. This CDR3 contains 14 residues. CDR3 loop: CASSTTTGAYEQYF. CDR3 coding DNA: TGTGCCAGCAGCACAACGACGGGGGCCTACGAGCAGTACTTC.

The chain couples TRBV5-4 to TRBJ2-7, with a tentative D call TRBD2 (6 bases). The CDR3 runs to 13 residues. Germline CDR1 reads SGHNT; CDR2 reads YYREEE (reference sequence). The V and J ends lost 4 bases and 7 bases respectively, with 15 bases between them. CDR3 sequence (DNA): TGTGCCAGCAGCGGGGGGACCGACGGTGAGCAGTACTTC. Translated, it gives CASSGGTDGEQYF.

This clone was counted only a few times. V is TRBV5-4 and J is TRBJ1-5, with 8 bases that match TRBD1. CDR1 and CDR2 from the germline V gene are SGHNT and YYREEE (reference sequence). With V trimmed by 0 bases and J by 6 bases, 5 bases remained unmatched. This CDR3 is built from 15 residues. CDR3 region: CASSLGGQAGQPQHF. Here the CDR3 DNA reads TGTGCCAGCAGCTTGGGGGGACAGGCGGGTCAGCCCCAGCATTTT. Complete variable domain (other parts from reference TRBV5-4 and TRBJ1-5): ETGVTQSPTHLIKTRGQQVTLRCSSQSGHNTVSWYQQALGQGPQFIFQYYREEENGRGNFPPRFSGLQFPNYSSELNVNALELDDSALYLCASSLGGQAGQPQHFGDGTRLSIL.

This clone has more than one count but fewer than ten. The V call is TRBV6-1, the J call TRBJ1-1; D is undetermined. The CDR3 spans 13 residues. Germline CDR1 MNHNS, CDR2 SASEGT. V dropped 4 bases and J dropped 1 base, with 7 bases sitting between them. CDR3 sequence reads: CASSGRSNTEAFF. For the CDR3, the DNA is TGTGCCAGCAGTGGTCGGTCGAACACTGAAGCTTTCTTT.

CDR3 coding DNA: TGTGCCAGCAGCGCAGGGACTAGCGCAAACTACGAGCAGTACTTC. This translates into CASSAGTSANYEQYF. This sequence joins TRBV9 and TRBJ2-7; 10 positions match TRBD2. CDR1 is SGDLS and CDR2 is YYNGEE in the germline V gene. This CDR3 comprises 15 residues. Trimming took 3 bases from V and 3 from J; bases not matched to a gene: 6.

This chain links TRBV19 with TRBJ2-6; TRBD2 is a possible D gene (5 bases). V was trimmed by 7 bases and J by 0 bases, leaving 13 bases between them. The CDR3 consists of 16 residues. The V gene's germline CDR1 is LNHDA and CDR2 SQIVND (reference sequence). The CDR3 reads CASKEDGISGANVLTF. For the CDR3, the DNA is TGTGCCAGTAAGGAGGACGGCATCTCTGGGGCCAACGTCCTGACTTTC. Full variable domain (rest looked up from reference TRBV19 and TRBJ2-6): DGGITQSPKYLFRKEGQNVTLSCEQNLNHDAMYWYRQDPGQGLRLIYYSQIVNDFQKGDIAEGYSVSREKKESFPLTVTSAQKNPTAFYLCASKEDGISGANVLTFGAGSRLTVL.

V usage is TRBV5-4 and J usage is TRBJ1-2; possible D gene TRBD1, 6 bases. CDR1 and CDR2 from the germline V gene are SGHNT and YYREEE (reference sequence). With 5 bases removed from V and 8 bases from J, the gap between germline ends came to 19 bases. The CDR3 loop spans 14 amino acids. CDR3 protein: CASSTTGMVKGYTF. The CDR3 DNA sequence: TGTGCCAGCAGTACCACAGGGATGGTGAAAGGCTACACCTTC.

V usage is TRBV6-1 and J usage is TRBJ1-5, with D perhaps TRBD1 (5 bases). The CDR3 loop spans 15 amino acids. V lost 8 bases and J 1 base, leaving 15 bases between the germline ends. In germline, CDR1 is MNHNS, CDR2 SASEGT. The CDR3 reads CASVGAGPSNQPQHF. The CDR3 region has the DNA TGTGCCAGCGTCGGTGCGGGGCCAAGCAATCAGCCCCAGCATTTT.

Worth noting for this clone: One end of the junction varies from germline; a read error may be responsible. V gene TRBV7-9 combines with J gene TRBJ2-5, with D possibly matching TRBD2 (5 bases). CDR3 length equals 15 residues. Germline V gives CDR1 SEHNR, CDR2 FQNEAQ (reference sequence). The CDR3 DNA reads TGTGCTAGCAGCTTAGGTGTCAGGAGAGGGGAGACCCAGTACTTC. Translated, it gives CASSLGVRRGETQYF.

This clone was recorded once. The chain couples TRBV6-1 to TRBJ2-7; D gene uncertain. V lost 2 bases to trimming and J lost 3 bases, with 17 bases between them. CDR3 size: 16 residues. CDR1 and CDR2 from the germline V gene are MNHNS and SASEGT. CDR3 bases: TGTGCCAGCAGTGAATCACCGTACCCCGCGGTCTACGAGCAGTACTTC. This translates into CASSESPYPAVYEQYF.

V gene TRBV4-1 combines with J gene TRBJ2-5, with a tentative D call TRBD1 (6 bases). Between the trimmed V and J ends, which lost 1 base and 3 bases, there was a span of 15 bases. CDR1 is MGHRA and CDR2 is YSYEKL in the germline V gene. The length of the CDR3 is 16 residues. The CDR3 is CASSQGFGTIEETQYF. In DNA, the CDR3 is TGCGCCAGCAGCCAAGGTTTCGGGACAATAGAAGAGACCCAGTACTTC.

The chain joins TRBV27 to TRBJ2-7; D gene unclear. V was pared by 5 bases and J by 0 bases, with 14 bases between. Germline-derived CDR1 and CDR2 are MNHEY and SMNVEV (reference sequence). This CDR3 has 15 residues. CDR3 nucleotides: TGTGCCAGCAGTCCCACGGTGGTCCCCTCCTACGAGCAGTACTTC. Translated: CASSPTVVPSYEQYF.

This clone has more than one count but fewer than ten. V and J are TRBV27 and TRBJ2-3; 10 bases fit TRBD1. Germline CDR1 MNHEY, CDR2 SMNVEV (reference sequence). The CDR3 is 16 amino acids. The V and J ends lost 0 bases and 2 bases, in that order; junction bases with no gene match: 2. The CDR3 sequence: CASSLSDRGYTDTQYF. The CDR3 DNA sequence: TGTGCCAGCAGTTTATCGGACAGGGGGTACACAGATACGCAGTATTTT.

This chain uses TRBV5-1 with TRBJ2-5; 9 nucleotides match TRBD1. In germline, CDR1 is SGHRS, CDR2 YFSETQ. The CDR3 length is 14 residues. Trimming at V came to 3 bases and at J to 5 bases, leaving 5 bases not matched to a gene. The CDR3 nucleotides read TGCGCCAGCAGCTCGGGACAGGGCGTGGAGACCCAGTACTTC. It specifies CASSSGQGVETQYF.

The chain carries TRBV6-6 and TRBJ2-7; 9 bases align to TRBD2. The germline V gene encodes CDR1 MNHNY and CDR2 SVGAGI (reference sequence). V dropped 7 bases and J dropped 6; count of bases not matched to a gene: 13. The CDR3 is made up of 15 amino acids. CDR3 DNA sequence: TGTGCCAGCACCTCCGGTCGGCTAGCGGGGACCGAGCAGTACTTC. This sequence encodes CASTSGRLAGTEQYF.